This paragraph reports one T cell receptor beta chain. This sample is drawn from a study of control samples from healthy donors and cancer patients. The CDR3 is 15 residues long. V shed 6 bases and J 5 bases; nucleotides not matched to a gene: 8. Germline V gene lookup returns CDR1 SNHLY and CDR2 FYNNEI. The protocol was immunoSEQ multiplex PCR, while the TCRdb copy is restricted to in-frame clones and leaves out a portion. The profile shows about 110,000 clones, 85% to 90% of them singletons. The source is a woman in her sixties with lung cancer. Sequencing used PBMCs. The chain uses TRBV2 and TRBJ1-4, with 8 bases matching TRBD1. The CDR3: CASRDRAEGNEKLFF. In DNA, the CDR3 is TGTGCCAGCAGGGACAGGGCAGAGGGGAATGAAAAACTGTTTTTT.